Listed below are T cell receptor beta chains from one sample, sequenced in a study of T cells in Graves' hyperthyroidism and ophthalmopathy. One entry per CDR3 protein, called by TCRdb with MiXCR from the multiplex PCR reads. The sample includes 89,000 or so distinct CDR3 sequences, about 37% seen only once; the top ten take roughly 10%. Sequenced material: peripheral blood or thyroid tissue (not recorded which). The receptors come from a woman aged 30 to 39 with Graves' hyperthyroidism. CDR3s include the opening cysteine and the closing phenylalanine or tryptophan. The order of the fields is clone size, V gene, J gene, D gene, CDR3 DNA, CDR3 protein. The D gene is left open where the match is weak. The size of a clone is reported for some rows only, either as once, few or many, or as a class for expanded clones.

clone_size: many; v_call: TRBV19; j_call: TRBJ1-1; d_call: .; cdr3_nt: TGTGCCAGTAGTACCTGGACCGCCGAGGAGGAAGCTTTCTTT; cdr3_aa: CASSTWTAEEEAFF
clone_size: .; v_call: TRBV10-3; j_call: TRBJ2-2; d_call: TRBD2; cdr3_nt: TGTGCCATCAGTGCACTAGCGGGAGACCCGGGTACCGGGGAGCTGTTTTTT; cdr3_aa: CAISALAGDPGTGELFF
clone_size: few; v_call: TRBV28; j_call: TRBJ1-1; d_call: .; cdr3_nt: TGTGCCAGCAGTTTACTTCAGGGAGGGAATGTAAACACTGAAGCTTTCTTT; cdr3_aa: CASSLLQGGNVNTEAFF
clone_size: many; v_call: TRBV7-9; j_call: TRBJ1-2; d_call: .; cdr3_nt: TGTGCCAGCAGCTTAGAGGACAGAATCTATGGCTACACCTTC; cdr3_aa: CASSLEDRIYGYTF
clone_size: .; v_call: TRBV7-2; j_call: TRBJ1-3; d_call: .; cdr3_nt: TGTGCCAGCAGCCCACAGGGACTCGGAAACACCATATATTTT; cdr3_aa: CASSPQGLGNTIYF
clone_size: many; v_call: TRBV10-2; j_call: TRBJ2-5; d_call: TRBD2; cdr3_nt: TGCGCCAGCAGTGAGGGGGCGGGAGGTAGAGAGACCCAGTACTTC; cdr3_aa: CASSEGAGGRETQYF
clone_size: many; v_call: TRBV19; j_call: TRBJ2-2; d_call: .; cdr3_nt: TGTGCCAGTAGTACGAACACTAATGCCGGGGAGCTGTTTTTT; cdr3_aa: CASSTNTNAGELFF
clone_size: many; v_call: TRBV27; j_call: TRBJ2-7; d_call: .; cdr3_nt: TGTGCCAGCAGTTTCGTCCGGAGGAGGTACGAGCAGTACTTC; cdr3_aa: CASSFVRRRYEQYF
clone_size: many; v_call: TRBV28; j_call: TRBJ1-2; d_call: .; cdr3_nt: TGTGCCAGCAGTTTTGGACAGCTTAACTATGGCTACACCTTC; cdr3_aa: CASSFGQLNYGYTF
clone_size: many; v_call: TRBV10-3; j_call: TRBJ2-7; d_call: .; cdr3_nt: TGTGCCATCAGTGAGTTGTGGAAGCCCTACGAGCAGTACTTC; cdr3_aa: CAISELWKPYEQYF
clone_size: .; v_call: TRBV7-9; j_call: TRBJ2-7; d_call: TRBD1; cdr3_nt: TGTGCCAGCAGCTTACAGGGACAGGGGTCCTACGAGCAGTACTTC; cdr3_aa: CASSLQGQGSYEQYF
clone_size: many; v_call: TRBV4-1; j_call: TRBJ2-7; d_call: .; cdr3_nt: TGCGCCAGCAGCCACCCCAATACCTACGAGCAGTACTTC; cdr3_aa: CASSHPNTYEQYF
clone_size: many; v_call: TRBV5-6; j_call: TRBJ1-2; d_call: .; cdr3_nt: TGTGCCAGCCGAGGCACAGCGAGCTATGGCTACACCTTC; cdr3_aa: CASRGTASYGYTF